This TCR beta chain derives from a study of blood T cell repertoires in COVID-19. The germline gives CDR1 MNHEY, CDR2 SMNVEV (reference sequence). This CDR3 region has 15 residues. After removal of 4 bases from V and 11 bases from J, the junction contained 10 bases not matched to a gene. Data came from immunoSEQ multiplex PCR; TCRdb stores just in-frame clones and leaves some out. The table records roughly 60,000 clones, roughly 82% of them present only once. This rearrangement joins TRBV27 to TRBJ1-6, with TRBD1 matching 8 bases. The receptor was isolated from a woman in her sixties or seventies with acute or convalescent COVID-19. The sample consisted of peripheral blood. The CDR3 DNA is TGTGCCAGCAGTTATACTGGACAGGGAAGGACACCCCTCCACTTT. It yields the protein CASSYTGQGRTPLHF.